This T cell receptor beta chain was identified in a study of T cells after yellow fever vaccination. Study at large: When fractions had low cell numbers, they were prepared with SMART-Seq v4 Ultra Low Input.

This clonotype has at least ten counts. Its target is not known. TCRdb re-derived calls from the 5' RACE reads in MiXCR, one entry per CDR3 protein. The table has fewer than 350,000 distinct CDR3 sequences, more than 8.5% seen once. Findings of the study overall: The study re-detected most primary-vaccination clones after the booster (approximately 96% CD4, around 89% CD8). It was the secondary response that reached its peak faster, day 5 versus 15, but it was weaker.

The origin of this receptor is a man younger than 30 who received the YFV17D yellow fever vaccine. The input for sequencing was PBMCs, taken on the day of the first yellow fever vaccination.

The CDR3 bases are TGTGCCAGCAGTGACAGGGGAAACGACTATGGCTACACCTTC. It is translated as CASSDRGNDYGYTF. The V gene is TRBV6-1, the J gene TRBJ1-2; TRBD1 is a possible D gene (6 bases). The CDR3 sequence is 14 residues long. V was pared by 3 bases and J by 3 bases, with 11 bases between. Per germline, CDR1 MNHNS and CDR2 SASEGT.